This T cell receptor beta chain was captured by sequencing in a study of patients with pleural tuberculosis. The CDR3 extends over 14 amino acids. CDR1 LNHDA and CDR2 SQIVND come from the germline V gene (reference sequence). Trimming removed 3 bases from V and 1 base from J, with 9 bases in between. This clonotype was detected many times. Each CDR3 protein is one row after TCRdb ran MiXCR on the reads. The repertoire includes 25,000 to 35,000 distinct CDR3 sequences, more than 15% of them detected once, and about 4% sits in the top ten. The material sequenced was peripheral blood. The chain employs TRBV19 and TRBJ1-1; D uncertain. This sequence originates from a human donor with pleural tuberculosis. CDR3 sequence reads: CASSISGWNTEAFF. CDR3 nucleotide sequence: TGTGCCAGTAGTATCTCAGGATGGAACACTGAAGCTTTCTTT.